This entry lists 3 T cell receptor beta chains sequenced from one sample in a study of T-cell memory formation after mild COVID-19. TCRdb re-called the 5' RACE reads with MiXCR, one entry per CDR3 protein. The profile shows some 100,000 distinct CDR3 sequences, around 10% of them singletons. Sequencing used PBMCs or a T cell subset sorted from them (not recorded which). The origin of the receptors is a man between 18 and 35 years old who had mild COVID-19 (a few samples of this study predate the infection). Cell type and time point are not known.

This clonotype was counted ten times or more. V is TRBV7-9 and J is TRBJ1-6; tentatively, D is TRBD1 (6 bases). The CDR3 totals 12 residues. In germline, CDR1 is SEHNR, CDR2 FQNEAQ (reference sequence). Trimming took off 7 bases at V and 10 bases at J, with 11 bases between the two ends. CDR3 in DNA: TGTGCCAGCAACATGGGGGCATCACCCCTCCACTTT. Translation: CASNMGASPLHF.

This clonotype was picked up a small number of times. The rearrangement joins TRBV6-6 to TRBJ1-1; D gene uncertain. The CDR3 is 14 amino acids. Trimming removed 7 bases at V and 2 bases at J, with 14 bases between. Per germline, CDR1 MNHNY and CDR2 SVGAGI (reference sequence). CDR3 coding DNA: TGTGCCAGCACTCCTTACACGTCAAACACTGAAGCTTTCTTT. Its protein product is CASTPYTSNTEAFF.

V gene TRBV4-1 combines with J gene TRBJ2-6; D may be TRBD1 or TRBD2 (5 bases each). The germline gives CDR1 MGHRA, CDR2 YSYEKL. The CDR3 spans 17 residues. Trimming stripped 6 bases from V and 0 bases from J, with 15 bases between. The chain's CDR3 is CASRGDGYFSGANVLTF. The CDR3 DNA reads TGCGCCAGCAGGGGGGACGGCTACTTCTCTGGGGCCAACGTCCTGACTTTC.